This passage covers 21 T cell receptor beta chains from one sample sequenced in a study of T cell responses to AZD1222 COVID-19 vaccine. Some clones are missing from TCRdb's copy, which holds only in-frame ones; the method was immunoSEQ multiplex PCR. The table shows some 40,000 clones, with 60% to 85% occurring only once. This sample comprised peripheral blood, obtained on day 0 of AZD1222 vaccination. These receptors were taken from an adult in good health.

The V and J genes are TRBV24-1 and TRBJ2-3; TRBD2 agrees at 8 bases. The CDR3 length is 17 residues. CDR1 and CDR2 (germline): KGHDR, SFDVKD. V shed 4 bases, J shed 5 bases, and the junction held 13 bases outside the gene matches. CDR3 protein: CATSDPIGGVSGDTQYF. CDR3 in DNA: TGTGCCACCAGTGACCCGATCGGGGGGGTGTCTGGAGATACGCAGTATTTT.

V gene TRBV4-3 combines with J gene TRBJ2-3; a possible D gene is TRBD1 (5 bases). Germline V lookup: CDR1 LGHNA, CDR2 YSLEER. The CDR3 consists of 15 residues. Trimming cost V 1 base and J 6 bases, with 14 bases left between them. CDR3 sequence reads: CASSQARTITDTQYF. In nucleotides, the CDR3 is TGCGCCAGCAGCCAAGCTAGGACAATCACGGATACGCAGTATTTT.

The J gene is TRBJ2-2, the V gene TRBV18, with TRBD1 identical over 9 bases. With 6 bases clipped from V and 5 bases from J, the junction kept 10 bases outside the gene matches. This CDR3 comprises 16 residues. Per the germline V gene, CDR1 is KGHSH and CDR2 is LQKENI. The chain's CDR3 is CASSSLQGAGTGELFF. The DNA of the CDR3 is TGTGCCAGCTCCAGTTTACAGGGGGCCGGAACCGGGGAGCTGTTTTTT.

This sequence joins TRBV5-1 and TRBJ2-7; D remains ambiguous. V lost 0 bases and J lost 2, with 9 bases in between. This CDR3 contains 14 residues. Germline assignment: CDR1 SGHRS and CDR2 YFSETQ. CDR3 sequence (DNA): TGCGCCAGCAGCTTGGCCGGTTTGCCCTACGAGCAGTACTTC. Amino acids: CASSLAGLPYEQYF. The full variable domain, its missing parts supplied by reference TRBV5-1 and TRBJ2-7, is KAGVTQTPRYLIKTRGQQVTLSCSPISGHRSVSWYQQTPGQGLQFLFEYFSETQRNKGNFPGRFSGRQFSNSRSEMNVSTLELGDSALYLCASSLAGLPYEQYFGPGTRLTVT.

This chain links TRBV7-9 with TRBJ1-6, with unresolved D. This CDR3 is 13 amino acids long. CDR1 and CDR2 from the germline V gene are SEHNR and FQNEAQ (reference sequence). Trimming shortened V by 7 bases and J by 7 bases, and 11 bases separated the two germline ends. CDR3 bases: TGTGCCAGCAATTCAGAATTGAATTCACCCCTCCACTTT. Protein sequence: CASNSELNSPLHF.

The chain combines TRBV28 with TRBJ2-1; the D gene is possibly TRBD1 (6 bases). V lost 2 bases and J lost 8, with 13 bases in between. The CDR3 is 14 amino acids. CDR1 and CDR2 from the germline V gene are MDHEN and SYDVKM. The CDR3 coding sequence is TGTGCCAGCAGTTTAGATGCAGGGGCCGATGAGCAGTTCTTC. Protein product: CASSLDAGADEQFF. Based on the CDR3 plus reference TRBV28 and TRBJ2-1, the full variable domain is DVKVTQSSRYLVKRTGEKVFLECVQDMDHENMFWYRQDPGLGLRLIYFSYDVKMKEKGDIPEGYSVSREKKERFSLILESASTNQTSMYLCASSLDAGADEQFFGPGTRLTVL.

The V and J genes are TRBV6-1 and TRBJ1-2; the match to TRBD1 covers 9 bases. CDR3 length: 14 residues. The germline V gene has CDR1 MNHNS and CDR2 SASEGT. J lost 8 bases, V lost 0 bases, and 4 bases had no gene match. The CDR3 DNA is TGTGCCAGCAGTGAAGCACAGGGGGCTTGGGGCTACACCTTC. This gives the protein CASSEAQGAWGYTF.

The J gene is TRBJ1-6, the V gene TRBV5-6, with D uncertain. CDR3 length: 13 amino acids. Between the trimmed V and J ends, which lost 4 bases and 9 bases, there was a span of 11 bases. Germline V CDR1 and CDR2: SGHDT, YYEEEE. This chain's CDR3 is CASSLEPISPLHF. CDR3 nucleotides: TGTGCCAGCAGCCTGGAACCCATTTCACCCCTCCACTTT.

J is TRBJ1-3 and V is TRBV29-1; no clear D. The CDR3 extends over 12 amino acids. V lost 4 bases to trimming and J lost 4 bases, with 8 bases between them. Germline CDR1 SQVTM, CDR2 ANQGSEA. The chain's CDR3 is CSVALYGNTIYF. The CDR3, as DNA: TGCAGCGTTGCTTTATACGGAAACACCATATATTTT.

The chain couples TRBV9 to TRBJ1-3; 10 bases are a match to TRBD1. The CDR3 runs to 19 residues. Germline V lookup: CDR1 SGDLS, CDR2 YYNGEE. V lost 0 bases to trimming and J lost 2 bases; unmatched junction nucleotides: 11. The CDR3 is CASSVAGTGDSLTGNTIYF. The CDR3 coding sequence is TGTGCCAGCAGCGTAGCCGGGACAGGGGACTCCTTAACTGGAAACACCATATATTTT.

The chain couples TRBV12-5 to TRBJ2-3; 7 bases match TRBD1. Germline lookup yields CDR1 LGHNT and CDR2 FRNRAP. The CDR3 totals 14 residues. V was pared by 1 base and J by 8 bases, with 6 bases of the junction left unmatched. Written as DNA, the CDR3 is TGTGCTAGTGGTTTGGGAGTAACAGGGGCTACGCAGTATTTT. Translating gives CASGLGVTGATQYF.

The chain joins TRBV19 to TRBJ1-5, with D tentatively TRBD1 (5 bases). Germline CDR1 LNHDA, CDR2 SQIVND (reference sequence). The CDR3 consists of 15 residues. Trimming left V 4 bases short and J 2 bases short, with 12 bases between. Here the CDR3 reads CASSTQGSGNQPQHF. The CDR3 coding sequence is TGTGCCAGTAGTACCCAGGGAAGTGGCAATCAGCCCCAGCATTTT. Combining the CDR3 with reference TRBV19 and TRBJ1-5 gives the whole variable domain DGGITQSPKYLFRKEGQNVTLSCEQNLNHDAMYWYRQDPGQGLRLIYYSQIVNDFQKGDIAEGYSVSREKKESFPLTVTSAQKNPTAFYLCASSTQGSGNQPQHFGDGTRLSIL.

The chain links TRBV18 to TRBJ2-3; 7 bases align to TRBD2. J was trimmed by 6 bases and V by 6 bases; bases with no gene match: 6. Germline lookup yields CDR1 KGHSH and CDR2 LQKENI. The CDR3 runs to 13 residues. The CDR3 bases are TGTGCCAGCTCGGGAGCGGGGCAGGATACGCAGTATTTT. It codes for CASSGAGQDTQYF. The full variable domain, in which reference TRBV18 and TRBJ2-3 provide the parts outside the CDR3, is NAGVMQNPRHLVRRRGQEARLRCSPMKGHSHVYWYRQLPEEGLKFMVYLQKENIIDESGMPKERFSAEFPKEGPSILRIQQVVRGDSAAYFCASSGAGQDTQYFGPGTRLTVL.

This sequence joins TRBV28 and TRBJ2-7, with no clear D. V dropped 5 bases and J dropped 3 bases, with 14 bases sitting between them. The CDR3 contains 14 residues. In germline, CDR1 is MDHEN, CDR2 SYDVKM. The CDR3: CASSKPTPGYEQYF. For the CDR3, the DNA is TGTGCCAGCAGTAAACCCACGCCCGGCTACGAGCAGTACTTC. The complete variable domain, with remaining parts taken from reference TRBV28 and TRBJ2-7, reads DVKVTQSSRYLVKRTGEKVFLECVQDMDHENMFWYRQDPGLGLRLIYFSYDVKMKEKGDIPEGYSVSREKKERFSLILESASTNQTSMYLCASSKPTPGYEQYFGPGTRLTVT.

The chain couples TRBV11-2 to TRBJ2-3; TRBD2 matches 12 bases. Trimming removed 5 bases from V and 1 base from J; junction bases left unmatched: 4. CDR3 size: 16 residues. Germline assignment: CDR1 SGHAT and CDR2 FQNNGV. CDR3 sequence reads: CASSALAGGGTDTQYF. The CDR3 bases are TGTGCCAGCAGCGCCCTAGCGGGGGGGGGCACAGATACGCAGTATTTT.

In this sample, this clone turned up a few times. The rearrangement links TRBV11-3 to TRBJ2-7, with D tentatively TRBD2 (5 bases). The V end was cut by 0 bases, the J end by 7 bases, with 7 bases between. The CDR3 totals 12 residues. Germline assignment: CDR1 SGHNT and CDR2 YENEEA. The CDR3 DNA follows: TGTGCCAGCAGCTTAGATCCGGGGGAGCAGTACTTC. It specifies CASSLDPGEQYF.

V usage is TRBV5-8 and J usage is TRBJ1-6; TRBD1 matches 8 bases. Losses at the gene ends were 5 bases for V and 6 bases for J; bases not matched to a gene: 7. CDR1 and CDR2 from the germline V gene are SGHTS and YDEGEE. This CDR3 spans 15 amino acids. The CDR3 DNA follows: TGTGCCAGCAGTTTCCACAGGGGGTCTAATTCACCCCTCCACTTT. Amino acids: CASSFHRGSNSPLHF.

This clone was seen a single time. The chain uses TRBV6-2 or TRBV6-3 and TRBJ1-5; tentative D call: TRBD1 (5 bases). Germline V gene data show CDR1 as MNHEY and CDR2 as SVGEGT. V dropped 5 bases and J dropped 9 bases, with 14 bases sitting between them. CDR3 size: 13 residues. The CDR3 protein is CASSTPGLGPQHF. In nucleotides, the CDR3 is TGTGCCAGCAGTACCCCGGGACTGGGGCCCCAGCATTTT.

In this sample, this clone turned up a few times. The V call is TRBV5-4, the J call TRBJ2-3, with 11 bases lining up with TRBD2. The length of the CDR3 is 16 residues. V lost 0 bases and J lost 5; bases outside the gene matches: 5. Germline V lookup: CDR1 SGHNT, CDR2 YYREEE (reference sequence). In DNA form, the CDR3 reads TGTGCCAGCAGCTTGGGTAGCGGGGGGGGAAGAGATACGCAGTATTTT. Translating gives CASSLGSGGGRDTQYF.

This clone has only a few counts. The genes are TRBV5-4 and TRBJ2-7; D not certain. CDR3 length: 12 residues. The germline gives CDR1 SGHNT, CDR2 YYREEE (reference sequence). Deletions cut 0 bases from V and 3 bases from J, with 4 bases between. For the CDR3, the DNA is TGTGCCAGCAGCTTGGACGGCTACGAGCAGTACTTC. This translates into CASSLDGYEQYF. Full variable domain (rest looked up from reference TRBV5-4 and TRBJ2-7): ETGVTQSPTHLIKTRGQQVTLRCSSQSGHNTVSWYQQALGQGPQFIFQYYREEENGRGNFPPRFSGLQFPNYSSELNVNALELDDSALYLCASSLDGYEQYFGPGTRLTVT.

Here the CDR3 DNA reads TGTGCCAGCAGGATATTCGACGAGGATCCCGGGGAGCTGTTTTTT. It translates to CASRIFDEDPGELFF. The chain recombines TRBV6-5 with TRBJ2-2; the D is unclear. Germline V gives CDR1 MNHEY, CDR2 SVGAGI. The CDR3 consists of 15 residues. Trimming left V 6 bases short and J 6 bases short, with 17 bases between.